The entry below gives a single TCR beta chain sequence along with its context. Its antigen is unknown. This CDR3 is 16 amino acids long. Germline assignment: CDR1 DFQATT and CDR2 SNEGSKA (reference sequence). J lost 3 bases, V lost 0 bases, and 8 bases had no gene match. The data stem from a study of vaccination and CD4 T cells after COVID-19. Specified treatment: approximately 11-day PBMC culture with coronavirus spike peptide pools or control peptides (ViraFEST assay). Whole-study findings and limits: Post-vaccination, and not before, a median roughly 86% of reactive clones appeared in convalescent patients.

Cultured CD4+ T cell DNA was sequenced using the Oncomine TCR Beta short-read assay. Investigators obtained genomic DNA by extraction from cultured CD4+ T cells. MiXCR, applied by TCRdb to the PCR reads, yields one record per CDR3 protein. Here the sample spans around 12,000 distinct CDR3 sequences, roughly 50% being singletons. The sample comprised CD4+ T cells from blood, cultured in vitro. The gene calls are TRBV20-1 and TRBJ2-1, with 7 bases fitting TRBD2. The clonotype was recovered from a human donor who had recovered from COVID-19. The CDR3 nucleotides are TGCAGTGCTAGAGATCTACTAGCGAATCTCTACAATGAGCAGTTCTTC. It is translated as CSARDLLANLYNEQFF.